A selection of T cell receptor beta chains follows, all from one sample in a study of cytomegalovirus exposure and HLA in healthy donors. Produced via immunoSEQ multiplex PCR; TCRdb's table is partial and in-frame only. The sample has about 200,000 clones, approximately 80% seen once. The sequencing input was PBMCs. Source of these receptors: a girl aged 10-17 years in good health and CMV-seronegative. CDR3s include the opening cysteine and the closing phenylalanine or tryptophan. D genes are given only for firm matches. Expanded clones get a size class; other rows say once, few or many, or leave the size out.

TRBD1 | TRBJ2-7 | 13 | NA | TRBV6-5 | CASSQQGLHEQYF | TGTGCCAGCAGTCAACAGGGGTTACACGAGCAGTACTTC
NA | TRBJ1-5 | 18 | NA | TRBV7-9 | CASSLGGSWAEGNQPQHF | TGTGCCAGCAGCTTAGGCGGCAGTTGGGCGGAGGGCAATCAGCCCCAGCATTTT
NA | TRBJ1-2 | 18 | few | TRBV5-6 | CASSLDPGWMVANYGYTF | TGTGCCAGCAGCTTGGACCCAGGGTGGATGGTAGCTAACTATGGCTACACCTTC
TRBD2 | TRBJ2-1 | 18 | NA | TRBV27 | CASSLGTSGRFPHNEQFF | TGTGCCAGCAGTTTGGGGACTAGCGGGAGGTTTCCTCACAATGAGCAGTTCTTC
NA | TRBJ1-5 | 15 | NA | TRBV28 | CASSFESNSNQPQHF | TGTGCCAGCAGTTTCGAGTCCAATAGCAATCAGCCCCAGCATTTT
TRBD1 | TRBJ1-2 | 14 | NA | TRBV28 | CASSYGQGSYGYTF | TGTGCCAGCAGTTACGGACAGGGGAGCTATGGCTACACCTTC
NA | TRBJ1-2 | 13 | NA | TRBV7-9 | CASSLYSGNGYTF | TGTGCCAGCAGCTTATATTCCGGGAATGGCTACACCTTC
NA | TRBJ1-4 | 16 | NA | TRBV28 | CASSFGSGEVGEKLFF | TGTGCCAGCAGTTTTGGGTCTGGGGAGGTGGGTGAAAAACTGTTTTTT
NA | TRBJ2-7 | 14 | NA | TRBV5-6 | CASSLMGREYEQYF | TGTGCCAGCAGCTTGATGGGCAGGGAATACGAGCAGTACTTC
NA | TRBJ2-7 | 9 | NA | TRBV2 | CAGAHEQYF | TGTGCCGGGGCCCACGAGCAGTACTTC
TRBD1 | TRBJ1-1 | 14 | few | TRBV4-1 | CASSQDQGDRGAFF | TGCGCCAGCAGCCAAGATCAGGGGGATCGGGGAGCTTTCTTT
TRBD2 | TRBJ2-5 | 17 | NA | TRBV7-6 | CASSLGASGGYSETQYF | TGTGCCAGCAGCTTAGGGGCTAGCGGGGGGTACAGTGAGACCCAGTACTTC
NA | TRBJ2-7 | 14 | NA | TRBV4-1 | CASSQGLRDYEQYF | TGCGCCAGCAGCCAAGGTCTCCGGGACTACGAGCAGTACTTC
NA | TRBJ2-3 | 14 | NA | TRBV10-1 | CASRKGHSTDTQYF | TGCGCCAGCAGGAAGGGACATTCCACAGATACGCAGTATTTT
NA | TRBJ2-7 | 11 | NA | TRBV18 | CASSQGNEQYF | TGTGCCAGCTCGCAGGGCAACGAGCAGTACTTC
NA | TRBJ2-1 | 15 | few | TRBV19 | CASRKTGVSYNEQFF | TGTGCCAGTAGGAAGACAGGCGTCTCCTACAATGAGCAGTTCTTC
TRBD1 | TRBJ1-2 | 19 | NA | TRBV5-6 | CASSPIRAGTGGSKGGYTF | TGTGCCAGCAGCCCTATACGTGCCGGGACAGGGGGCTCAAAAGGCGGCTACACCTTC
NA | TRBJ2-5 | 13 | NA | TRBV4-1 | CASSHRVGETQYF | TGCGCCAGCAGCCACAGGGTCGGGGAGACCCAGTACTTC
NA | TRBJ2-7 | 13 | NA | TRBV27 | CASSHTGRHEQYF | TGTGCCAGCAGCCACACAGGGCGCCACGAGCAGTACTTC
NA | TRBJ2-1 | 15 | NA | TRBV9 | CASSVDTSSYNEQFF | TGTGCCAGCAGCGTGGACACCAGCTCCTACAATGAGCAGTTCTTC
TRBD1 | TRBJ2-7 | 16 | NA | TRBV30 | CAWRGKQGRGLYEQYF | TGTGCCTGGAGAGGCAAACAGGGTAGGGGGCTCTACGAGCAGTACTTC
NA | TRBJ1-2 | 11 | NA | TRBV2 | CASSLTRGYTF | TGTGCCAGCAGCCTTACTAGGGGCTACACCTTC
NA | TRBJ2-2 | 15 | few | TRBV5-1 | CASSSTSSNTGELFF | TGCGCCAGCAGCTCCACATCCTCGAACACCGGGGAGCTGTTTTTT
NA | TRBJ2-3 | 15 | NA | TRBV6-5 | CASTSFSQGTDTQYF | TGTGCCAGCACCTCGTTTTCGCAGGGCACAGATACGCAGTATTTT
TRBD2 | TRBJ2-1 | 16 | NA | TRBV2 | CASSEATSGGVGEQFF | TGTGCCAGCAGTGAAGCGACTAGCGGGGGGGTCGGTGAGCAGTTCTTC
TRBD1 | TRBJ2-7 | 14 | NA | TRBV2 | CASSGKTGTYEQYF | TGTGCCAGCAGTGGAAAGACAGGGACCTACGAGCAGTACTTC
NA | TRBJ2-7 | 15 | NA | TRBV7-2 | CASSLEAGPAYEQYF | TGTGCCAGCAGCTTAGAGGCGGGGCCGGCCTACGAGCAGTACTTC
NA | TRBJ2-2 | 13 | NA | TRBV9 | CASSVGGTGELFF | TGTGCCAGCAGCGTCGGAGGGACCGGGGAGCTGTTTTTT
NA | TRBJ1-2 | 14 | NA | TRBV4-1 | CASSQESGQYGYTF | TGCGCCAGCAGCCAAGAGTCCGGACAGTATGGCTACACCTTC
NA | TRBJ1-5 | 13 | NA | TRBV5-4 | CASSFRGGQPQHF | TGTGCCAGCAGCTTTCGGGGAGGCCAGCCCCAGCATTTT
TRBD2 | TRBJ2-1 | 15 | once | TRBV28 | CASSFGGLVYNEQFF | TGTGCCAGCAGTTTTGGGGGACTAGTCTACAATGAGCAGTTCTTC
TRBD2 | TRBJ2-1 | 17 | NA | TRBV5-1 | CASSKDVTSGRLVEQFF | TGCGCCAGCAGCAAAGACGTCACTAGCGGGAGATTGGTTGAGCAGTTCTTC
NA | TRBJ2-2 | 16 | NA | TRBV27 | CASSLVRPAGTGELFF | TGTGCCAGCAGTTTAGTCCGGCCAGCGGGCACCGGGGAGCTGTTTTTT
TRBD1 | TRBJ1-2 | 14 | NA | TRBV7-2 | CASSLGTDTYGYTF | TGTGCCAGCAGTCTCGGGACAGATACCTATGGCTACACCTTC
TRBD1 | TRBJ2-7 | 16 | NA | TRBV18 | CASSPKNRGLSYEQYF | TGTGCCAGCTCACCAAAGAACAGGGGCCTCTCGTACGAGCAGTACTTC
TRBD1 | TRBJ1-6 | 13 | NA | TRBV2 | CASRQGFDSPLHF | TGTGCCAGTAGACAGGGATTTGATTCACCCCTCCACTTT
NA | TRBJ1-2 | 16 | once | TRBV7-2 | CASSGRDVAQAGGYTF | TGTGCCAGCAGCGGCCGGGACGTAGCACAAGCGGGTGGCTACACCTTC